This TCR beta chain comes out of a study of immune evolution from preneoplasia to lung adenocarcinoma. Overall study results and limits: Compared with EGFR-mutant or double wild-type lesions, KRAS-mutant nodules were more clonal.

Resections took place in Japan or China from 2014 to 2017. Histologic diagnosis was independently verified by two lung pathologists. The table came from immunoSEQ multiplex PCR; TCRdb's copy has only in-frame clones and leaves some out. Among 11,000 to 15,000 clones listed, 70% to 85% were seen once. Regarding this clone: Antigen unknown.

The source is a person aged 55-80 years with lung adenocarcinoma. The sequencing input was FFPE minimally invasive lung adenocarcinoma tissue.

This chain's CDR3 is CASSLALFRSQETQYF. CDR3 DNA: TGTGCCAGCAGCTTAGCGCTTTTTAGGTCCCAAGAGACCCAGTACTTC. V usage is TRBV7-2 and J usage is TRBJ2-5; D is undetermined. V was pared by 0 bases and J by 1 base, with 12 bases between. CDR1 and CDR2 (germline): SGHTA, FQGNSA. This CDR3 spans 16 amino acids. The variable domain in full, with the rest retrieved from reference TRBV7-2 and TRBJ2-5, is GAGVSQSPSNKVTEKGKDVELRCDPISGHTALYWYRQSLGQGLEFLIYFQGNSAPDKSGLPSDRFSAERTGGSVSTLTIQRTQQEDSAVYLCASSLALFRSQETQYFGPGTRLLVL.